Below, 3 T cell receptor beta chains from the same sample are listed, as sequenced in a study of T cell responses to AZD1222 COVID-19 vaccine. Using immunoSEQ multiplex PCR, the repertoire was profiled, and TCRdb retains in-frame clones only, with some absent. The profile shows 150,000 to 180,000 clones, less than 90% of them singletons. The sequenced sample was peripheral blood, obtained on day 0 of MenACWY control vaccination. The receptors derive from an adult in good health.

The rearrangement joins TRBV28 to TRBJ1-5; no clear D. The ends were cut back, 5 bases at V and 0 bases at J, with 8 bases in the middle. The CDR3 consists of 14 residues. The germline V gene has CDR1 MDHEN and CDR2 SYDVKM. The CDR3 nucleotides read TGTGCCAGCAGTAGAACAACTAGCAATCAGCCCCAGCATTTT. Translated: CASSRTTSNQPQHF.

The gene calls are TRBV5-4 and TRBJ2-7; 7 nucleotides agree with TRBD2. This CDR3 contains 14 residues. The V and J ends lost 0 bases and 5 bases, in that order; junction bases with no gene match: 5. The germline V gene has CDR1 SGHNT and CDR2 YYREEE (reference sequence). This CDR3 is CASSLGGSTHEQYF. The CDR3 nucleotides are TGTGCCAGCAGCTTGGGCGGGAGTACCCACGAGCAGTACTTC.

This clone occurred a few times. The J gene is TRBJ1-5, the V gene TRBV20-1, with D tentatively TRBD1 (5 bases). The CDR3 extends over 10 amino acids. V lost 6 bases, J lost 5 bases, and 5 bases lay in between. Germline V gene sequence: CDR1 DFQATT, CDR2 SNEGSKA (reference sequence). In DNA, the CDR3 is TGCAGTGCGGGGGATCAGCCCCAGCATTTT. This encodes CSAGDQPQHF.